This note documents a single TCR beta chain sequence. These data are taken from a study of OX40 agonist ivuxolimab in advanced cancers. The method was immunoSEQ multiplex PCR; TCRdb's version includes in-frame clones alone and lacks a portion of them. The repertoire holds approximately 82,000 clones, with about 85% as singletons. The CDR3 contains 14 residues. V shed 5 bases, J shed 5 bases, and the junction held 4 bases outside the gene matches. Germline V CDR1 and CDR2: MDHEN, SYDVKM. Source: CD4+ or CD8+ T cells sorted from blood, taken in a trial of the OX40 agonist ivuxolimab. The V and J genes are TRBV28 and TRBJ2-5, with TRBD2 matching over 11 bases. This receptor was taken from an adult with an advanced solid tumor such as melanoma, head and neck, liver or kidney cancer. The CDR3 DNA reads as TGTGCCAGCAGTCTAGCGGGGGGCCGGGAGACCCAGTACTTC. Translated: CASSLAGGRETQYF.